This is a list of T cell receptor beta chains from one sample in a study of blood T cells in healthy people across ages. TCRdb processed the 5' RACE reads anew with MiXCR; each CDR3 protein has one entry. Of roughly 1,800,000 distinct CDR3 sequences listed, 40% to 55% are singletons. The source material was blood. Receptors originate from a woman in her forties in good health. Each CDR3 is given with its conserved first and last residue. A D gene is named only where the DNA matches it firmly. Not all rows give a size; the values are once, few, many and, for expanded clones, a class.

DNA: TGTGCCAGCAGCCCCCGGAGGGAGTATGGCTACACCTTC; CDR3: CASSPRREYGYTF; V: TRBV7-9; D: -; J: TRBJ1-2; size: -
DNA: TGCAGTGCTAGAGTGCTGACTAGCGGGGGGGGCTCCTACAATGAGCAGTACTTC; CDR3: CSARVLTSGGGSYNEQYF; V: TRBV20-1; D: TRBD2; J: TRBJ2-7; size: -
DNA: TGTGCCAGCAGTTGCGGGATGACAGCTACGCAGTATTTT; CDR3: CASSCGMTATQYF; V: TRBV12-3/TRBV12-4; D: -; J: TRBJ2-3; size: -
DNA: TGTGCCAGCAAGAGGCTTACTGGGGCCAACGTCCTGACTTTC; CDR3: CASKRLTGANVLTF; V: TRBV2; D: -; J: TRBJ2-6; size: -
DNA: TGCGCCAGCAGCCAAGATCAAGGGGGCTTAGGGAATTCACCCCTCCACTTT; CDR3: CASSQDQGGLGNSPLHF; V: TRBV4-1; D: TRBD1; J: TRBJ1-6; size: once
DNA: TGTGCCAGCAGTTCCAGGCAGGGGTTACATGGCTACACCTTC; CDR3: CASSSRQGLHGYTF; V: TRBV6-2/TRBV6-3; D: -; J: TRBJ1-2; size: -
DNA: TGTGCCATCAGTGACGAGGGGCGAACGGCAGCTCAGCCCCAGCATTTT; CDR3: CAISDEGRTAAQPQHF; V: TRBV10-3; D: -; J: TRBJ1-5; size: once
DNA: TGCAGCGTTGGGAGTGGCGAGGGCAATCAGCCCCAGCATTTT; CDR3: CSVGSGEGNQPQHF; V: TRBV29-1; D: -; J: TRBJ1-5; size: -
DNA: TGTGCCAGCAGCCAAGATTTTGCGGGCGGGTCCGCCAAAAACATTCAGTACTTC; CDR3: CASSQDFAGGSAKNIQYF; V: TRBV3-1; D: -; J: TRBJ2-4; size: few
DNA: TGCAGCGTTGAAACGGGCGAGAGCTATGGCTACACCTTC; CDR3: CSVETGESYGYTF; V: TRBV29-1; D: -; J: TRBJ1-2; size: few
DNA: TGCGCCAGCAGCCCCGGGACTAGCGGGTTAAACACAGATACGCAGTATTTT; CDR3: CASSPGTSGLNTDTQYF; V: TRBV5-1; D: TRBD2; J: TRBJ2-3; size: -
DNA: TGCGCCAGCAGCCAGGAGGACGGTTACCTCTACGAGCAGTACTTC; CDR3: CASSQEDGYLYEQYF; V: TRBV4-1; D: -; J: TRBJ2-7; size: few
DNA: TGTGCCAGCAGCTTAGCGACGGTCGGGACAGCTAACACTGAAGCTTTCTTT; CDR3: CASSLATVGTANTEAFF; V: TRBV7-8; D: TRBD1; J: TRBJ1-1; size: -
DNA: TGTGCCAGCAGCCGTCAGGGGCCCAATCAGCCCCAGCATTTT; CDR3: CASSRQGPNQPQHF; V: TRBV3-1; D: -; J: TRBJ1-5; size: -
DNA: TGCAGCGTCAAGACAGGGGGCCTTGGAGAGAGCAATCAGCCCCAGCATTTT; CDR3: CSVKTGGLGESNQPQHF; V: TRBV29-1; D: TRBD1; J: TRBJ1-5; size: -
DNA: TGCGCCGGCAGCTTGGCCGGGAGGTCGATTCAAGAGACCCAGTACTTC; CDR3: CAGSLAGRSIQETQYF; V: TRBV5-1; D: TRBD2; J: TRBJ2-5; size: once
DNA: TGTGCCAGCAACCCCGCGGGGGCGGGCAATGAGCAGTTCTTC; CDR3: CASNPAGAGNEQFF; V: TRBV9; D: -; J: TRBJ2-1; size: few
DNA: TGTGCCAGCCTATCCTCGGGATTTGTAAGGACTGAAGCTTTCTTT; CDR3: CASLSSGFVRTEAFF; V: TRBV6-6; D: -; J: TRBJ1-1; size: -
DNA: TGCAGTGCTAGGGGTAGCGGGGGGGCGGACAATGAGCAGTTCTTC; CDR3: CSARGSGGADNEQFF; V: TRBV20-1; D: TRBD2; J: TRBJ2-1; size: -
DNA: TGTGCCAGCAGCGGACGAGCGGGGGGTAACACAGATACGCAGTATTTT; CDR3: CASSGRAGGNTDTQYF; V: TRBV9; D: TRBD2; J: TRBJ2-3; size: -
DNA: TGTGCCAGCAGCTCCAACACCGTCGCTGGGGCCAACGTCCTGACTTTC; CDR3: CASSSNTVAGANVLTF; V: TRBV7-9; D: -; J: TRBJ2-6; size: -
DNA: TGTGCCAGCGGGCTGAGGGCAAGCACAGATACGCAGTATTTT; CDR3: CASGLRASTDTQYF; V: TRBV6-2/TRBV6-3; D: -; J: TRBJ2-3; size: -
DNA: TGCGCCAGCAGCTTTACGTCGAAGGTAGCGGTGAAGACCCAGTTCTTC; CDR3: CASSFTSKVAVKTQFF; V: TRBV5-1; D: -; J: TRBJ2-1; size: -
DNA: TGTGCCAGCAGCCGAACCCGGACTGTCCTGGGCAGCACAGATACGCAGTATTTT; CDR3: CASSRTRTVLGSTDTQYF; V: TRBV7-9; D: -; J: TRBJ2-3; size: few
DNA: TGCAGCGTTGATACTCGGACGGGAGTTCCCGCTAACTATGGCTACACCTTC; CDR3: CSVDTRTGVPANYGYTF; V: TRBV29-1; D: -; J: TRBJ1-2; size: few
DNA: TGTGCCAGCAGCCCCCCCGGGTATGCTGCGGATGAGCAGTTCTTC; CDR3: CASSPPGYAADEQFF; V: TRBV11-2; D: -; J: TRBJ2-1; size: -
DNA: TGCGCCAGCAGCCAAGACGTGGTTTCCTACGAGCAGTACTTC; CDR3: CASSQDVVSYEQYF; V: TRBV4-1; D: -; J: TRBJ2-7; size: -
DNA: TGTGCCAGCAGCCCGCACTACCAAGAGACCCAGTACTTC; CDR3: CASSPHYQETQYF; V: TRBV7-2; D: -; J: TRBJ2-5; size: many
DNA: TGCAGCGTTGGCCGGGGAGACCAGTACTTC; CDR3: CSVGRGDQYF; V: TRBV29-1; D: -; J: TRBJ2-5; size: -
DNA: TGTGCCAGCAGCCAACAGGGGCCCCCGAACACCGGGGAGCTGTTTTTT; CDR3: CASSQQGPPNTGELFF; V: TRBV11-3; D: TRBD1; J: TRBJ2-2; size: -
DNA: TGCGCCAGCAGCTTGGCAGTAGGGATCACTGGGGCCAACGTCCTGACTTTC; CDR3: CASSLAVGITGANVLTF; V: TRBV5-1; D: -; J: TRBJ2-6; size: -
DNA: TGTGCCAGCAGCTCGCAGTATAATTCACCCCTCCACTTT; CDR3: CASSSQYNSPLHF; V: TRBV9; D: -; J: TRBJ1-6; size: -
DNA: TGTGCCAGCAGCCAAGACATACGGACAGGGGGCATAAATGGCTACACCTTC; CDR3: CASSQDIRTGGINGYTF; V: TRBV3-1; D: TRBD1; J: TRBJ1-2; size: -
DNA: TGTGCCAGTAGCCCCCGGCCCTCTGGAAACACCATATATTTT; CDR3: CASSPRPSGNTIYF; V: TRBV27; D: -; J: TRBJ1-3; size: -
DNA: TGTGCCAGCAACCGACAGGGTAGATCGGAGACCCAGTACTTC; CDR3: CASNRQGRSETQYF; V: TRBV2; D: TRBD1; J: TRBJ2-5; size: -
DNA: TGTGCCAGCAGCTGGGAGAGGGTGGGCGGTGAAAAACTGTTTTTT; CDR3: CASSWERVGGEKLFF; V: TRBV21-1; D: -; J: TRBJ1-4; size: few
DNA: TGTGCCAGCAGTGAGACAAAGGTTGGGGGCCGACGCTATGAGCAGTACTTC; CDR3: CASSETKVGGRRYEQYF; V: TRBV28; D: -; J: TRBJ2-7; size: -
DNA: TGCAGTGCTCCAAGATGGGGAGAGACCCAGTACTTC; CDR3: CSAPRWGETQYF; V: TRBV20-1; D: -; J: TRBJ2-5; size: -
DNA: TGCAGTGCTAGAGATCCAGGGTTTGGCTACACCTTC; CDR3: CSARDPGFGYTF; V: TRBV20-1; D: -; J: TRBJ1-2; size: -
DNA: TGTGCCAGCAGACGAGGACAGGGATCCGACGAGCAGTACTTC; CDR3: CASRRGQGSDEQYF; V: TRBV28; D: TRBD1; J: TRBJ2-7; size: few
DNA: TGTGCCAGCTCACCGGGGATAGGGTTAAACATTCAGTACTTC; CDR3: CASSPGIGLNIQYF; V: TRBV18; D: -; J: TRBJ2-4; size: once
DNA: TGCAGTGCTAGAGATCTGGGGACTAGCACAGATACGCAGTATTTT; CDR3: CSARDLGTSTDTQYF; V: TRBV20-1; D: -; J: TRBJ2-3; size: -
DNA: TGTGCCAGCACTATCAGGGGGCCTGAAGAGACCCAGTACTTC; CDR3: CASTIRGPEETQYF; V: TRBV12-3/TRBV12-4; D: TRBD1; J: TRBJ2-5; size: few
DNA: TGTGCCATCAGTGAGGCGGCGGGGGCGGAAGATACGCAGTATTTT; CDR3: CAISEAAGAEDTQYF; V: TRBV10-3; D: -; J: TRBJ2-3; size: -
DNA: TGTGCCAGCAGTCCCTCCTCGGGACAGAATCTTAACGAGCAGTACTTC; CDR3: CASSPSSGQNLNEQYF; V: TRBV27; D: TRBD1; J: TRBJ2-7; size: -
DNA: TGTGCCAGCACCCGGGGACAGGGGTGGGATTCACCCCTCCACTTT; CDR3: CASTRGQGWDSPLHF; V: TRBV6-5; D: TRBD1; J: TRBJ1-6; size: -
DNA: TGTGCCAGCAGCCTCCCAGCAAGTGGGCCAGATACGCAGTATTTT; CDR3: CASSLPASGPDTQYF; V: TRBV12-3/TRBV12-4; D: -; J: TRBJ2-3; size: -
DNA: TGTGCCAGCAGCCATATCCAGGTGGCAGAGACCCAGTACTTC; CDR3: CASSHIQVAETQYF; V: TRBV13; D: -; J: TRBJ2-5; size: -
DNA: TGCAGTGTCGGGCGCGAGGGGGCCAGCGCAGATACGCAGTATTTT; CDR3: CSVGREGASADTQYF; V: TRBV20-1; D: TRBD1; J: TRBJ2-3; size: -
DNA: TGTGCCAGCAGCGTAGGACAGCTCTACGAGCAGTACTTC; CDR3: CASSVGQLYEQYF; V: TRBV7-8; D: -; J: TRBJ2-7; size: few
DNA: TGTGCCAGCAGTTACTCGACTCCGTCCTACAATGAGCAGTTCTTC; CDR3: CASSYSTPSYNEQFF; V: TRBV6-2/TRBV6-3; D: -; J: TRBJ2-1; size: -
DNA: TGCAGTGCTAGAGATCTTAACAGGGCTAATGAAAAACTGTTTTTT; CDR3: CSARDLNRANEKLFF; V: TRBV20-1; D: -; J: TRBJ1-4; size: -
DNA: TGTGCCAGCAGCCAATCAACTCCCGACAATGAGCAGTACTTC; CDR3: CASSQSTPDNEQYF; V: TRBV4-2; D: -; J: TRBJ2-5; size: -
DNA: TGCAGTGCTGCCCGCAGGGGGATGGGGGAAGAGACCCAGTACTTC; CDR3: CSAARRGMGEETQYF; V: TRBV20-1; D: TRBD1; J: TRBJ2-5; size: few
DNA: TGCAGTGCTAGGGACAGGGTCGTCGGCTATGGCTACACCTTC; CDR3: CSARDRVVGYGYTF; V: TRBV20-1; D: TRBD1; J: TRBJ1-2; size: -
DNA: TGTGCCAGCACCTCGAGAGGGCGTCGGGAGCAGTACTTC; CDR3: CASTSRGRREQYF; V: TRBV6-5; D: -; J: TRBJ2-7; size: -
DNA: TGTGCCAGCAGCTTAGGCGCGGGGGAGGTTATGGAGACCCAGTACTTC; CDR3: CASSLGAGEVMETQYF; V: TRBV7-2; D: TRBD2; J: TRBJ2-5; size: few